This T cell receptor beta chain comes out of a study of spatial heterogeneity in lung cancer. V dropped 1 base and J dropped 1; count of bases not matched to a gene: 9. The CDR3 has 17 residues. CDR1 is LGHNA and CDR2 is YNFKEQ in the germline V gene. Using its own MiXCR run on the 5' RACE reads, TCRdb lists one record per CDR3 protein. The profile shows tens of thousands of distinct CDR3 sequences, more than 15% of them singletons. Time point indicated: sample taken at primary tumor resection. TCRs were sequenced from unsorted whole RNA of tumor, nontumor lung or PBMC. The receptor was isolated from a male donor with early-stage non-small cell lung cancer. Here the sequenced sample was PBMCs, taken at surgery. The V call is TRBV4-2, the J call TRBJ2-5; 7 positions match TRBD2. The CDR3 sequence: CASSQVRLADFQETQYF. CDR3 bases: TGTGCCAGCAGCCAAGTTCGGCTAGCGGATTTCCAAGAGACCCAGTACTTC.